One TCR beta chain is described in this entry. For TCR beta, cDNA was produced by 5'RACE template switching with UMIs. No DNA is given; TCRdb re-called the 5' RACE reads and lists each CDR3 protein once. Across about 390,000 distinct CDR3 sequences, the top ten clones capture approximately 12% of the sample. Looked up from germline, CDR1 is SEHNR and CDR2 is FQNEAQ (reference sequence). This CDR3 has 16 amino acids. The sample originates from a study of T cells expressing NK-cell markers. The sample comprised blood T cells: a sorted CD56 or NKG2C T cell subset, CD4+ or CD8+ T cells, or bulk PBMC T cells (not recorded which). V gene TRBV7-9 combines with J gene TRBJ2-3; no DNA is available, so the TRBD2 call from TCRdb remains unchecked. This TCR was sampled from a woman aged 45-65 years in good health. CDR3 sequence reads: CASSIQSSGHTDTQYF.